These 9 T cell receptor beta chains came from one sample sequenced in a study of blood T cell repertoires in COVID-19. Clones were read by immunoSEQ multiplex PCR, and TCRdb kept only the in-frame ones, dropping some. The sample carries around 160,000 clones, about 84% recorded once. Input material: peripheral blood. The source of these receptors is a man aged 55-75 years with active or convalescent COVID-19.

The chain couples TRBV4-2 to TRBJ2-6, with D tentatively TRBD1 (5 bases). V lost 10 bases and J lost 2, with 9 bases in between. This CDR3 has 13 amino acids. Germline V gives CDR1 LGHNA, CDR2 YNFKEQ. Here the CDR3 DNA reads TGTGCCACACAGGATGCTGGGGCCAACGTCCTGACTTTC. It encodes CATQDAGANVLTF.

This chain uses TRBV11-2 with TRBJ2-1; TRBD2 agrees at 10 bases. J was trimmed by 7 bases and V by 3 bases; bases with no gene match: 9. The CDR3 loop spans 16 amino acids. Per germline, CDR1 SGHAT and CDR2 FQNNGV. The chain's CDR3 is CASSLREREGGNEQFF. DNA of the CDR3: TGTGCCAGCAGCTTGAGGGAGCGGGAGGGTGGGAATGAGCAGTTCTTC. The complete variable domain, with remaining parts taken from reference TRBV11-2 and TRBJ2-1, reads EAGVAQSPRYKIIEKRQSVAFWCNPISGHATLYWYQQILGQGPKLLIQFQNNGVVDDSQLPKDRFSAERLKGVDSTLKIQPAKLEDSAVYLCASSLREREGGNEQFFGPGTRLTVL.

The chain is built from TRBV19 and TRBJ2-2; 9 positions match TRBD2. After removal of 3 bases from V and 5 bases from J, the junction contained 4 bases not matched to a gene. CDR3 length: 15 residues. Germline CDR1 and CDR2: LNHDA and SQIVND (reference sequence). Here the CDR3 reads CASSIRREGTGELFF. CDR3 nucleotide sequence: TGTGCCAGTAGTATTAGGCGGGAGGGGACCGGGGAGCTGTTTTTT.

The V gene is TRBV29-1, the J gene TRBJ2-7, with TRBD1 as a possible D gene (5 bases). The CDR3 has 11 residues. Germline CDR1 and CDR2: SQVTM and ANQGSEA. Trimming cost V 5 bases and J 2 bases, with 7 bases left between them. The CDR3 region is CSVSGTYEQYF. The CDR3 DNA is TGCAGCGTTTCAGGGACCTACGAGCAGTACTTC.

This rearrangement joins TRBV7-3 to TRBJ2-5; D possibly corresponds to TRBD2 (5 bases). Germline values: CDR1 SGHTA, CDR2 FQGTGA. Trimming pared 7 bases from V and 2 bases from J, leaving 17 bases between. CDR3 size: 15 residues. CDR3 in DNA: TGTGCCAGCATCAAGAGGGCAGAACTTCAAGAGACCCAGTACTTC. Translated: CASIKRAELQETQYF. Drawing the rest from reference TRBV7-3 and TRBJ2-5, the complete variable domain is GAGVSQTPSNKVTEKGKYVELRCDPISGHTALYWYRQSLGQGPEFLIYFQGTGAADDSGLPNDRFFAVRPEGSVSTLKIQRTERGDSAVYLCASIKRAELQETQYFGPGTRLLVL.

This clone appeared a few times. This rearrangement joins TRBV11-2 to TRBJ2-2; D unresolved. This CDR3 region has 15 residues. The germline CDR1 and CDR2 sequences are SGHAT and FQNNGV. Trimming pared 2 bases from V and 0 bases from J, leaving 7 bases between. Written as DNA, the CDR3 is TGTGCCAGCAGCTTACTCCCCGCGAACACCGGGGAGCTGTTTTTT. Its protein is CASSLLPANTGELFF.

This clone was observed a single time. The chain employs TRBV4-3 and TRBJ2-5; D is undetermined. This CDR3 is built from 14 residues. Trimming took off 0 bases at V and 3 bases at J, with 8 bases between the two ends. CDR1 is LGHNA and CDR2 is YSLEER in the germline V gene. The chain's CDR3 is CASSQDLTKETQYF. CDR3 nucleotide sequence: TGCGCCAGCAGCCAAGATTTGACAAAAGAGACCCAGTACTTC.

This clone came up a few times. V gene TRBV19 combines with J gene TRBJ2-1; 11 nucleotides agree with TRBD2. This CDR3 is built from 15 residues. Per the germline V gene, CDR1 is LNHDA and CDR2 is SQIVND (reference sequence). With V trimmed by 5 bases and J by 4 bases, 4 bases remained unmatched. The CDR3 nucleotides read TGTGCCAGTAGTTATAGCGGGAGGGCTTACAATGAGCAGTTCTTC. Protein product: CASSYSGRAYNEQFF.

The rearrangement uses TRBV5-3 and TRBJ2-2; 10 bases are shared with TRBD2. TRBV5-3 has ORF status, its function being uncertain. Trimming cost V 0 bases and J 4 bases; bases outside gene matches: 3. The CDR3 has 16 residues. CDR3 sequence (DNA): TGTGCCAGAAGCTTGGGCCTAGCGGGAGCCACCGGGGAGCTGTTTTTT. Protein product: CARSLGLAGATGELFF.